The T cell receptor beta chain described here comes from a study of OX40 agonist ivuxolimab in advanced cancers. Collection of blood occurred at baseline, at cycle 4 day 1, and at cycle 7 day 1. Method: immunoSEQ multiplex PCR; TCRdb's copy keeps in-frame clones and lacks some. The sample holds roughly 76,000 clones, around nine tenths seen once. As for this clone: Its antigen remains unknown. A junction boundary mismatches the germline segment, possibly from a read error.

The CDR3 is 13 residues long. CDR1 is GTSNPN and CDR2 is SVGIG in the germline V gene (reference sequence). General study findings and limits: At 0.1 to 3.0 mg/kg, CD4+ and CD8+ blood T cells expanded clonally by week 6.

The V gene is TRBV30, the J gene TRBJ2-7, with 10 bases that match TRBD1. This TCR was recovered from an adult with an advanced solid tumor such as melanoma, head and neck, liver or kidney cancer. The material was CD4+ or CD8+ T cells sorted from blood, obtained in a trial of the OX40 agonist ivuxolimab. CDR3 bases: TGTGCCTTAGAACCGGGACAGGGGCACGGAACTGTCTTC. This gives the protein CALEPGQGHGTVF.